This TCR beta chain was sequenced during a study of OX40 agonist ivuxolimab in advanced cancers. Study summary: A history of anti-PD-1, anti-PD-L1 or anti-CTLA-4 therapy was acceptable, and 40% had some.

Study results and caveats: The expanded peripheral T cells' antigen specificity was not determined. At 0.1 to 3.0 mg/kg, CD4+ and CD8+ blood T cells expanded clonally by week 6.

Some clones are missing from TCRdb's copy, which holds only in-frame ones; the method was immunoSEQ multiplex PCR. This table has about 69,000 clones, around 90% appearing once. A word on this clone: Antigen: not known.

Germline assignment: CDR1 LNHNV and CDR2 YYDKDF (reference sequence). This CDR3 region has 14 residues. Trimming shortened V by 0 bases and J by 7 bases, and 10 bases separated the two germline ends. The receptor was isolated from an adult with an advanced solid tumor such as melanoma, head and neck, liver or kidney cancer. The specimen comprised CD4+ or CD8+ T cells sorted from blood, sampled in a trial of the OX40 agonist ivuxolimab. This chain connects TRBV15 to TRBJ2-1; possible D gene TRBD1, 5 bases. The CDR3 DNA is TGTGCCACCAGCAGAGAGCGGCAGGGAAATGAGCAGTTCTTC. Protein product: CATSRERQGNEQFF.